The TCR beta chain under discussion was sequenced for a study of T cells in Graves' hyperthyroidism and ophthalmopathy. RNA transcripts yielded amplified TCR beta CDR3 regions. During a first-round RT-PCR of the TCR CDR3, the HTBI primer set was used. In TCRdb, the multiplex PCR reads were re-called with MiXCR into one record per CDR3 protein. The repertoire has 660,000 or so distinct CDR3 sequences, around 20% of them found once; the top ten carry about 35%. Ophthalmopathy patients had moderate-to-severe active disease, CAS ≥3, NOSPECS ≥4, and disease duration under 3 months. This CDR3 has 13 residues. After removal of 5 bases from V and 8 bases from J, the junction contained 9 bases not matched to a gene. Germline values: CDR1 SNHLY, CDR2 FYNNEI.

The specimen sequenced was blood. This TCR was recovered from a man aged 30-40 years with Graves' ophthalmopathy. This chain joins TRBV2 and TRBJ2-7; 7 nucleotides match TRBD1. Here the CDR3 DNA reads TGTGCCAGCAGTTATGACAGGGTGACCCAGCAGTACTTC. It codes for CASSYDRVTQQYF.